One and the same sample provided the 24 T cell receptor beta chains below, sequenced in a study of blood T cell repertoires in COVID-19. The table came from immunoSEQ multiplex PCR; TCRdb's copy has only in-frame clones and leaves some out. The profile shows a few hundred thousand clones, about nine tenths of them singletons. Sequenced sample: peripheral blood. Receptors were obtained from a man between 50 and 59 years old with active or convalescent COVID-19.

There are a few counts of this clone. The chain employs TRBV7-2 and TRBJ2-2; 9 bases match TRBD2. V gave up 2 bases and J gave up 6 bases; unmatched junction bases: 4. The germline CDR1 and CDR2 sequences are SGHTA and FQGNSA. This CDR3 is 15 amino acids long. The CDR3 coding sequence is TGTGCCAGCAGCTTATTGGCGGGAGGGCCCGGGGAGCTGTTTTTT. Protein: CASSLLAGGPGELFF. The full variable domain, completed using reference TRBV7-2 and TRBJ2-2, is GAGVSQSPSNKVTEKGKDVELRCDPISGHTALYWYRQSLGQGLEFLIYFQGNSAPDKSGLPSDRFSAERTGGSVSTLTIQRTQQEDSAVYLCASSLLAGGPGELFFGEGSRLTVL.

The chain recombines TRBV7-9 with TRBJ1-1; a possible D gene is TRBD1 (6 bases). The CDR3 loop spans 19 amino acids. Trimming pared 1 base from V and 0 bases from J, leaving 21 bases between. Germline CDR1 reads SEHNR; CDR2 reads FQNEAQ (reference sequence). CDR3: CASSLVRGVIRGLNTEAFF. DNA for the CDR3: TGTGCCAGCAGCTTAGTAAGAGGGGTAATCAGGGGACTGAACACTGAAGCTTTCTTT.

V gene TRBV2 combines with J gene TRBJ2-5; D perhaps matches TRBD2 (6 bases). The CDR3 loop spans 14 amino acids. Germline CDR1 reads SNHLY; CDR2 reads FYNNEI. V was cut by 4 bases and J by 5 bases, with 14 bases left in between. Here the CDR3 reads CASSGGTPGETQYF. The CDR3 region has the DNA TGTGCCAGCAGTGGCGGGACTCCTGGGGAGACCCAGTACTTC.

In this sample, this clone turned up once. The chain links TRBV4-3 to TRBJ1-2; D is undetermined. Per the germline V gene, CDR1 is LGHNA and CDR2 is YSLEER. V shed 1 base and J shed 1 base, with 7 bases lying between them. This CDR3 spans 14 amino acids. The CDR3 sequence: CASSQGLLNYGYTF. The CDR3 nucleotides read TGCGCCAGCAGCCAAGGACTCCTTAACTATGGCTACACCTTC.

This chain uses TRBV5-4 with TRBJ1-4; D is unclear. This CDR3 spans 15 amino acids. CDR1 SGHNT and CDR2 YYREEE come from the germline V gene (reference sequence). The V gene lost 4 bases and the J gene lost 5 bases, with 15 bases spanning the gap. In nucleotides, the CDR3 is TGTGCCAGCAGCCCCGACATGGGAGAAAATGAAAAACTGTTTTTT. Encoded protein: CASSPDMGENEKLFF.

The chain couples TRBV15 to TRBJ1-5; TRBD1 aligns across 7 bases. The J segment lost 4 bases and the V segment lost 4 bases, leaving 4 bases of the junction unmatched. This CDR3 has 14 residues. Germline CDR1 reads LNHNV; CDR2 reads YYDKDF (reference sequence). CDR3 amino acids: CATSTLTGNQPQHF. CDR3 nucleotides: TGTGCCACCAGCACTTTGACAGGGAATCAGCCCCAGCATTTT.

Only one count was recorded for this clone. The gene calls are TRBV9 and TRBJ1-2, with 11 bases matching TRBD1. The CDR3 has 16 residues. Germline V lookup: CDR1 SGDLS, CDR2 YYNGEE. V shed 0 bases, J shed 4 bases, and the junction held 5 bases outside the gene matches. CDR3 nucleotides: TGTGCCAGCAGCGTAGGGACAGGGGGCGCGGGCTATGGCTACACCTTC. Its translation is CASSVGTGGAGYGYTF.

The rearrangement uses TRBV28 and TRBJ1-2; D may be TRBD1 (6 bases). Germline CDR1 and CDR2: MDHEN and SYDVKM. V was shortened by 3 bases and J by 8 bases, with 16 bases between the two germline ends. This CDR3 is 14 amino acids long. Here the CDR3 reads CASSLGAAPRGYTF. DNA for the CDR3: TGTGCCAGCAGTTTGGGGGCCGCACCAAGAGGCTACACCTTC.

This clone was found once. This chain connects TRBV11-3 to TRBJ2-2; D call uncertain. The CDR3 has 15 residues. Germline V gene lookup returns CDR1 SGHNT and CDR2 YENEEA. Trimming stripped 5 bases from V and 4 bases from J, with 14 bases between. The CDR3, as DNA: TGTGCCAGCAGCCGAGGAGTGCCCCTCACCGGGGAGCTGTTTTTT. It yields the protein CASSRGVPLTGELFF.

The CDR3 is CASSLRQGLSSPLHF. CDR3 DNA: TGTGCCAGCAGCTTGAGGCAGGGGCTGTCTTCACCCCTCCACTTT. This rearrangement joins TRBV5-4 to TRBJ1-6, with D possibly being TRBD1 (6 bases). Between the trimmed V and J ends, which lost 1 base and 9 bases, there was a span of 14 bases. Germline CDR1 and CDR2: SGHNT and YYREEE (reference sequence). The CDR3 covers 15 residues.

The chain links TRBV28 to TRBJ2-7; 7 nucleotides match TRBD1. After removal of 9 bases from V and 6 bases from J, the junction contained 5 bases not matched to a gene. The CDR3 consists of 11 residues. Germline lookup yields CDR1 MDHEN and CDR2 SYDVKM. CDR3 DNA sequence: TGTGCCAGTAAGGGGGCGAGCGAGCAGTACTTC. It is translated as CASKGASEQYF.

This chain uses TRBV4-1 with TRBJ2-7; 9 bases are shared with TRBD1. V lost 4 bases to trimming and J lost 1 base; unmatched junction nucleotides: 5. This CDR3 comprises 15 residues. Germline values: CDR1 MGHRA, CDR2 YSYEKL. This CDR3 reads CASSPGQGISYEQYF. The CDR3 coding sequence is TGCGCCAGCAGCCCGGGACAGGGAATTTCCTACGAGCAGTACTTC.

The rearrangement joins TRBV28 to TRBJ1-2; D perhaps matches TRBD1 (5 bases). The CDR3 is 12 residues long. Per the germline V gene, CDR1 is MDHEN and CDR2 is SYDVKM. The V end was cut by 6 bases, the J end by 6 bases, with 11 bases between. The CDR3 here is CASRTDPNGYTF. The DNA of the CDR3 is TGTGCCAGCAGGACAGACCCCAATGGCTACACCTTC.

The CDR3 nucleotides are TGCGCCAGCAGCTTCGAACACGGGGGGACCCAGTACTTC. As protein: CASSFEHGGTQYF. V usage is TRBV5-1 and J usage is TRBJ2-5, with D maybe TRBD2 (6 bases). The CDR3 is made up of 13 amino acids. Trimming removed 2 bases at V and 7 bases at J, with 12 bases between. Germline CDR1 is SGHRS and CDR2 is YFSETQ.

Notes on this clone: The sample has other DNA sequences that encode this CDR3 too. The rearrangement uses TRBV24-1 and TRBJ1-2, with a weak D call TRBD1 (6 bases). V was clipped by 9 bases and J by 0 bases, with 10 bases between them. The CDR3 length is 13 residues. Germline values: CDR1 KGHDR, CDR2 SFDVKD. The CDR3 loop reads CATSDSANYGYTF. In DNA, the CDR3 is TGTGCCACCTCGGACAGCGCTAACTATGGCTACACCTTC.

The V and J genes are TRBV5-1 and TRBJ2-7; 7 bases agree with TRBD1. Germline-derived CDR1 and CDR2 are SGHRS and YFSETQ. The CDR3 spans 15 residues. V lost 4 bases to trimming and J lost 2 bases; unmatched junction nucleotides: 9. CDR3 region: CASSGGQGVTYEQYF. The CDR3, as DNA: TGCGCCAGCAGCGGCGGGCAGGGGGTTACCTACGAGCAGTACTTC.

The V and J genes are TRBV4-3 and TRBJ1-3; D gene uncertain. Germline CDR1 is LGHNA and CDR2 is YSLEER. The CDR3 loop spans 15 amino acids. Trimming removed 3 bases at V and 1 base at J, with 10 bases between. CDR3 nucleotides: TGCGCCAGCAGCCAGATTCCAGTTTCTGGAAACACCATATATTTT. Encoded protein: CASSQIPVSGNTIYF.

The V call is TRBV3-1 (or the pseudogene TRBV3-2), the J call TRBJ2-2, with D possibly TRBD2 on 5 matching bases. CDR1 and CDR2 from the germline V gene are LGHDT and YNNKEL (reference sequence). Trimming shortened V by 0 bases and J by 5 bases, and 10 bases separated the two germline ends. This CDR3 is built from 15 residues. The CDR3 DNA follows: TGTGCCAGCAGCCAAGAGGGAGTGGGGACCGGGGAGCTGTTTTTT. It encodes CASSQEGVGTGELFF.

The genes are TRBV18 and TRBJ1-1; D possibly corresponds to TRBD1 (5 bases). This CDR3 contains 14 residues. V lost 6 bases and J 4 bases, leaving 15 bases between the germline ends. Germline-derived CDR1 and CDR2 are KGHSH and LQKENI. CDR3 in amino acids: CASSGTEGATEAFF. The CDR3 DNA follows: TGTGCCAGCTCGGGCACGGAAGGGGCCACTGAAGCTTTCTTT.

This clone came up a few times. This rearrangement joins TRBV6-5 to TRBJ1-6; D unresolved. There are 15 residues in the CDR3. The V end lost 4 bases, the J end lost 8 bases, and 15 bases lay between the germline ends. Germline assignment: CDR1 MNHEY and CDR2 SVGAGI. The CDR3 reads CASSLGGSGDSPLHF. The CDR3, as DNA: TGTGCCAGCAGTTTAGGCGGGTCCGGGGATTCACCCCTCCACTTT.

J is TRBJ1-1 and V is TRBV6-5; D may be TRBD1 (6 bases). This CDR3 is 15 amino acids long. The V end was cut by 5 bases, the J end by 2 bases, with 15 bases between. Looked up from germline, CDR1 is MNHEY and CDR2 is SVGAGI. The CDR3 loop reads CASSPRNRENTEAFF. CDR3 bases: TGTGCCAGCAGTCCGAGAAACAGGGAAAACACTGAAGCTTTCTTT.

The rearrangement links TRBV5-6 to TRBJ1-4; no reliable D call. CDR3 length: 17 residues. Between the trimmed V and J ends, which lost 0 bases and 1 base, there was a span of 13 bases. Germline V gene data show CDR1 as SGHDT and CDR2 as YYEEEE. CDR3 amino acids: CASSLGSDWVTNEKLFF. The CDR3 DNA is TGTGCCAGCAGCTTGGGGTCGGACTGGGTAACTAATGAAAAACTGTTTTTT.

V is TRBV11-2 and J is TRBJ2-5; tentative D call: TRBD2 (6 bases). The CDR3 runs 14 residues. V was trimmed by 5 bases and J by 9 bases, leaving 19 bases between them. Germline V lookup: CDR1 SGHAT, CDR2 FQNNGV. The CDR3 region is CASSTGGGFAAQYF. The CDR3 DNA reads TGTGCCAGCAGCACCGGGGGTGGGTTCGCGGCCCAGTACTTC.

The V and J genes are TRBV28 and TRBJ1-2, with D uncertain. V was cut by 8 bases and J by 8 bases, with 24 bases left in between. In germline, CDR1 is MDHEN, CDR2 SYDVKM. This CDR3 comprises 15 residues. DNA for the CDR3: TGTGCCAGCGCCTTTATTCGCCCGGGTATAGGCGGCTACACCTTC. Amino acids: CASAFIRPGIGGYTF.